The table lists the clone carrying this T cell receptor (beta chain) with a few counts. This sample was taken from a study of blood T cell repertoires in COVID-19. TCRdb's copy holds only in-frame clones and misses some; the assay was immunoSEQ multiplex PCR. This table holds 87,000 or so clones, roughly 84% found once. The germline V gene has CDR1 MNHNY and CDR2 SVGAGI (reference sequence). V lost 2 bases and J 7 bases, leaving 6 bases between the germline ends. The CDR3 runs 12 residues. The sequence derives from a woman at least 80 years old with acute or convalescent COVID-19. The chain is built from TRBV6-6 and TRBJ1-5, with unresolved D. Sequencing was done on a sample of peripheral blood. As DNA, the CDR3 is TGTGCCAGCAGTTACGTGGGCCAGCCCCAGCATTTT. This gives the protein CASSYVGQPQHF.